What follows are 10 T cell receptor beta chains derived from one specimen sequenced in a study of cytomegalovirus exposure and HLA in healthy donors. The PCR was carried out with 60 Vbeta primers and 13 Jbeta primers. Sequencing used immunoSEQ multiplex PCR; TCRdb keeps in-frame clones, though not all of them. The sample yields approximately 150,000 clones, 73% seen once. Input material: PBMCs. All receptors derive from a woman aged 18-30 years in good health and CMV-seronegative.

The chain joins TRBV5-5 to TRBJ2-7; D remains unclear. The CDR3 sequence is 11 residues long. V lost 0 bases and J lost 6, with 4 bases in between. In germline, CDR1 is SGHKS, CDR2 YYEKEE (reference sequence). The CDR3 sequence: CASSLAGEQYF. The CDR3 DNA sequence: TGTGCCAGCAGCTTGGCCGGCGAGCAGTACTTC. Filled out from reference TRBV5-5 and TRBJ2-7, the complete variable domain reads DAGVTQSPTHLIKTRGQQVTLRCSPISGHKSVSWYQQVLGQGPQFIFQYYEKEERGRGNFPDRFSARQFPNYSSELNVNALLLGDSALYLCASSLAGEQYFGPGTRLTVT.

This clone was counted between two and nine times. The CDR3 bases are TGTGCCAGCAGCTTGGGGGGTGGCTACACCTTC. Its translation: CASSLGGGYTF. This sequence joins TRBV11-3 and TRBJ1-2; the D gene is possibly TRBD1 (5 bases). From germline, CDR1 is SGHNT and CDR2 YENEEA. V dropped 3 bases and J dropped 7 bases, with 6 bases sitting between them. The CDR3 length is 11 residues.

The chain couples TRBV4-2 to TRBJ2-7; 12 bases are shared with TRBD1. Trimming removed 1 base from V and 6 bases from J; junction bases left unmatched: 7. This CDR3 is built from 16 residues. The germline CDR1 and CDR2 sequences are LGHNA and YNFKEQ. The CDR3 coding sequence is TGTGCCAGCAGCCAAGCCCCTGGGACAGGGGGCAGCGAGCAGTACTTC. Translation gives CASSQAPGTGGSEQYF.

A few counts support this clone. V usage is TRBV5-8 and J usage is TRBJ1-5; a weak D match, TRBD1 (5 bases). CDR1 is SGHTS and CDR2 is YDEGEE in the germline V gene. This CDR3 region has 15 residues. Trimming pared 2 bases from V and 2 bases from J, leaving 11 bases between. This CDR3 reads CASSLKGSGNQPQHF. As DNA, the CDR3 is TGTGCCAGCAGCTTAAAGGGGTCTGGCAATCAGCCCCAGCATTTT.

The rearrangement links TRBV18 to TRBJ2-3, with a tentative D call TRBD1 (5 bases). The CDR3 has 14 amino acids. Per the germline V gene, CDR1 is KGHSH and CDR2 is LQKENI. Between the trimmed V and J ends, which lost 3 bases and 0 bases, there was a span of 7 bases. CDR3 bases: TGTGCCAGCTCACCTAGGGGTAGCACAGATACGCAGTATTTT. Translated: CASSPRGSTDTQYF.

The genes are TRBV6-1 and TRBJ2-1, with TRBD1 identical over 9 bases. The CDR3 extends over 15 amino acids. The germline V gene has CDR1 MNHNS and CDR2 SASEGT. J lost 7 bases, V lost 6 bases, and 10 bases had no gene match. CDR3 DNA sequence: TGTGCCAGCAGGACAGGGGGGCAGGGGATAAATGAGCAGTTCTTC. It yields the protein CASRTGGQGINEQFF.

The V call is TRBV2, the J call TRBJ1-2, with D tentatively TRBD1 (6 bases). Germline assignment: CDR1 SNHLY and CDR2 FYNNEI. V was clipped by 6 bases and J by 7 bases, with 9 bases between them. The CDR3 extends over 11 amino acids. The CDR3 sequence: CASRGAGGYTF. The CDR3 DNA reads TGTGCCAGCAGGGGGGCAGGTGGCTACACCTTC.

This clone has just a few counts. The chain couples TRBV18 to TRBJ2-2; maybe TRBD1 (6 bases). Between the trimmed V and J ends, which lost 5 bases and 2 bases, there was a span of 12 bases. The CDR3 covers 15 residues. Germline V lookup: CDR1 KGHSH, CDR2 LQKENI. CDR3: CASSSQGRNTGELFF. CDR3 bases: TGTGCCAGCTCATCCCAGGGGAGAAACACCGGGGAGCTGTTTTTT.

The chain combines TRBV27 with TRBJ2-2; weak D call: TRBD2 (6 bases). Germline CDR1 MNHEY, CDR2 SMNVEV (reference sequence). This CDR3 is 15 amino acids long. V was clipped by 1 base and J by 6 bases, with 12 bases between them. This CDR3 reads CASSLFWGDAGELFF. The CDR3 coding sequence is TGTGCCAGCAGTTTATTTTGGGGGGACGCCGGGGAGCTGTTTTTT.

This chain connects TRBV5-1 to TRBJ1-5, with a tentative D call TRBD1 (6 bases). Between the trimmed V and J ends, which lost 1 base and 4 bases, there was a span of 6 bases. Germline V gene lookup returns CDR1 SGHRS and CDR2 YFSETQ. The length of the CDR3 is 13 residues. The CDR3 spells CASSLTGNQPQHF. The CDR3 nucleotides read TGCGCCAGCAGCTTGACAGGGAATCAGCCCCAGCATTTT.